The clone carrying this T cell receptor beta chain is classed as medium-sized (0.01 to 0.1%). Its cognate antigen is unknown. This record comes from a study of T cell repertoires in aging, cancer and after chemotherapy. On the study more broadly: Six age groups, ranging from 30 or younger to 70 or older, included the donors.

A mixed TRB-A/B primer pool amplified rearranged TRB by multiplex touch-down PCR. MiXCR, applied by TCRdb to the multiplex PCR reads, yields one record per CDR3 protein. In the table there are some 19,000 distinct CDR3 sequences, over 35% of which are singletons. Peripheral blood genomic DNA, not sorted cells or RNA, was the template. CDR3 length: 14 residues. Germline-derived CDR1 and CDR2 are MNHEY and SVGEGT. Trimming at V came to 5 bases and at J to 4 bases, leaving 5 bases not matched to a gene. Study-level points and caveats: The repertoire data cannot show anything about immunological memory following chemotherapy. Median generation probability rose over the chemotherapy interval in each cancer cohort, suggesting rebound thymic output. In healthy donors, age-related TCR diversity loss mainly reflected lost richness.

Sequenced input: blood. V is TRBV6-2 or TRBV6-3 and J is TRBJ2-3; 8 bases are a match to TRBD2. The TCR sequence derives from a human donor with a solid tumor. The DNA for the CDR3 is TGTGCCAGCAGTCCGGGACTAGGAGCAGATACGCAGTATTTT. Its protein product is CASSPGLGADTQYF.